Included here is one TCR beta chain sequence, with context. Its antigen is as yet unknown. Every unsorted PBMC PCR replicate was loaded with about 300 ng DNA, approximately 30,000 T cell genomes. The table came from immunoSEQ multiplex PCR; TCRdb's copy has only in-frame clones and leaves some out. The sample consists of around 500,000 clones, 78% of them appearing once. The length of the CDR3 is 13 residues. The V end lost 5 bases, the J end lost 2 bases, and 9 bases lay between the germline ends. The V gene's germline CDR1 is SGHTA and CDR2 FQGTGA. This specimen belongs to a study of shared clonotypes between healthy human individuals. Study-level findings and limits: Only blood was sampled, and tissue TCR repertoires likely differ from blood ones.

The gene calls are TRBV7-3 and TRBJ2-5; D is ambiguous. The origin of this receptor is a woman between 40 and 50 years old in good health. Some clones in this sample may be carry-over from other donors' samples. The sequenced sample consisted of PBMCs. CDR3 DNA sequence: TGTGCCAGCAGCGCCACCTTACAAGAGACCCAGTACTTC. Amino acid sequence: CASSATLQETQYF. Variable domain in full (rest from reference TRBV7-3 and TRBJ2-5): GAGVSQTPSNKVTEKGKYVELRCDPISGHTALYWYRQSLGQGPEFLIYFQGTGAADDSGLPNDRFFAVRPEGSVSTLKIQRTERGDSAVYLCASSATLQETQYFGPGTRLLVL.